One sample yielded the 5 T cell receptor beta chains listed below, sequenced in a study of cytomegalovirus exposure and HLA in healthy donors. PCR was performed using 60 Vbeta and 13 Jbeta primers. Sequencing was performed with immunoSEQ multiplex PCR; in TCRdb, only in-frame clones are kept and a portion is missing. The table has hundreds of thousands of clones, approximately 70% seen once. Sequenced input: PBMCs. The receptors originated from a man aged 35 to 55 in good health and CMV-seropositive.

Concerning this clone itself: One end of the junction is discordant with germline, which a read error may explain. The genes are TRBV13 and TRBJ2-4; D is unclear. The germline V gene encodes CDR1 PRHDT and CDR2 FYEKMQ (reference sequence). The CDR3 consists of 14 residues. CDR3 loop: CASSLFTTRNMQYF. In DNA, the CDR3 is TGTGCCAGCAGCTTATTCACGACAAGAAACATGCAGTACTTC.

This sequence joins TRBV5-1 and TRBJ1-4; 10 bases are a match to TRBD1. V shed 2 bases, J shed 6 bases, and the junction held 4 bases outside the gene matches. Germline V lookup: CDR1 SGHRS, CDR2 YFSETQ. The CDR3 contains 15 residues. The CDR3 spells CASSFRDRGHEKLFF. In DNA form, the CDR3 reads TGCGCCAGCAGCTTCCGGGACAGGGGACATGAAAAACTGTTTTTT.

J is TRBJ2-7 and V is TRBV19, with D maybe TRBD2 (5 bases). Looked up from germline, CDR1 is LNHDA and CDR2 is SQIVND (reference sequence). Trimming left V 11 bases short and J 2 bases short, with 7 bases between. This CDR3 spans 10 amino acids. CDR3 nucleotides: TGTGCCTCCGGGACCTACGAGCAGTACTTC. This codes for CASGTYEQYF.

The gene calls are TRBV5-1 and TRBJ2-4, with a tentative D call TRBD2 (7 bases). The CDR3 runs to 17 residues. The germline V gene has CDR1 SGHRS and CDR2 YFSETQ. V gave up 1 base and J gave up 1 base, with 15 bases separating them. CDR3 sequence reads: CASSLIAGADAKNIQYF. CDR3 DNA: TGCGCCAGCAGCTTGATCGCGGGGGCCGATGCCAAAAACATTCAGTACTTC.

The CDR3 bases are TGCGCCAGCAGCTCAGGGACTACCTACGAGCAGTACTTC. As protein: CASSSGTTYEQYF. The chain employs TRBV5-1 and TRBJ2-7; TRBD2 matches at 7 bases. Per the germline V gene, CDR1 is SGHRS and CDR2 is YFSETQ. Trimming removed 3 bases from V and 2 bases from J; junction bases left unmatched: 2. The CDR3 extends over 13 amino acids.